Presented here are 10 T cell receptor beta chains from one specimen sequenced in a study of shared clonotypes between healthy human individuals. Only in-frame clones appear in the TCRdb table, and some are missing; sequencing was by immunoSEQ multiplex PCR. Of roughly 1,500,000 clones in the sample, 98% are singletons; the top ten hold about 0.42%. Sequencing was carried out using naive CD4+ T cells sorted from blood. Stated subset: CD45RA+ positively selected. These receptors were obtained from a man aged 25-45 years in good health.

V is TRBV7-2 and J is TRBJ2-2; D is unclear. The germline V gene encodes CDR1 SGHTA and CDR2 FQGNSA. The V gene lost 6 bases and the J gene lost 0 bases, with 5 bases spanning the gap. The CDR3 extends over 13 amino acids. The CDR3 DNA is TGTGCCAGCAGTCACTCGAACACCGGGGAGCTGTTTTTT. This sequence encodes CASSHSNTGELFF.

This rearrangement joins TRBV28 to TRBJ2-5, with no clear D. Trimming stripped 6 bases from V and 5 bases from J, with 16 bases between. From germline, CDR1 is MDHEN and CDR2 SYDVKM. The CDR3 loop spans 14 amino acids. The DNA of the CDR3 is TGTGCCAGCAGGTACAGTAGAGTGTTGGAGACCCAGTACTTC. It encodes CASRYSRVLETQYF.

The V and J genes are TRBV5-1 and TRBJ2-3, with no clear D. The V gene lost 4 bases and the J gene lost 0 bases, with 18 bases spanning the gap. Germline lookup yields CDR1 SGHRS and CDR2 YFSETQ. The CDR3 is 17 amino acids. CDR3 DNA: TGCGCCAGCAGCCGCTGGGGTTCGGAAACTAGCACAGATACGCAGTATTTT. This gives the protein CASSRWGSETSTDTQYF.

J is TRBJ1-5 and V is TRBV19; TRBD1 matches 11 bases. The CDR3 is made up of 15 amino acids. Germline assignment: CDR1 LNHDA and CDR2 SQIVND (reference sequence). V trimming: 7 bases; J trimming: 8 bases; junction bases outside the gene matches: 10. CDR3 sequence reads: CASTSRDRGEKPQHF. The CDR3 DNA sequence: TGTGCCAGTACCTCCCGGGACAGGGGGGAGAAGCCCCAGCATTTT.

The chain couples TRBV28 to TRBJ1-1; 7 positions agree with TRBD1. The CDR3 covers 10 residues. The J segment lost 10 bases and the V segment lost 8 bases, leaving 4 bases of the junction unmatched. CDR1 is MDHEN, CDR2 SYDVKM, per germline. The CDR3 spells CASGGTVAFF. CDR3 DNA sequence: TGTGCCAGCGGAGGGACAGTAGCTTTCTTT.

The chain links TRBV5-1 to TRBJ1-4; the match to TRBD1 covers 7 bases. Germline CDR1 reads SGHRS; CDR2 reads YFSETQ. V lost 5 bases to trimming and J lost 5 bases; unmatched junction nucleotides: 6. This CDR3 spans 14 amino acids. Written as DNA, the CDR3 is TGCGCCAGCAGTACAGGGGATGGGAATGAAAAACTGTTTTTT. This encodes CASSTGDGNEKLFF.

The chain uses TRBV28 and TRBJ2-3; 10 bases map to TRBD1. CDR3 length: 13 amino acids. The V and J ends lost 10 bases and 6 bases, in that order; junction bases with no gene match: 7. CDR1 is MDHEN and CDR2 is SYDVKM in the germline V gene. CDR3 DNA: TGTGCCATAGGACAGGGGGTTCTGGATACGCAGTATTTT. This translates into CAIGQGVLDTQYF.

The chain has TRBV7-2 and TRBJ2-7; D gene unclear. The CDR3 is made up of 13 amino acids. Deletions cut 2 bases from V and 2 bases from J, with 7 bases between. Germline V gene lookup returns CDR1 SGHTA and CDR2 FQGNSA. CDR3 sequence: CASSLYGPYEQYF. For the CDR3, the DNA is TGTGCCAGCAGCTTATACGGCCCCTACGAGCAGTACTTC.

The rearrangement links TRBV10-3 to TRBJ2-7, with a weak D call TRBD2 (6 bases). The CDR3 sequence is 15 residues long. Looked up from germline, CDR1 is ENHRY and CDR2 is SYGVKD. Trimming shortened V by 6 bases and J by 6 bases, and 21 bases separated the two germline ends. DNA for the CDR3: TGTGCCATCAGGAGCTCCGCGGGACCCCTAAGCGAGCAGTACTTC. This codes for CAIRSSAGPLSEQYF.

The chain combines TRBV7-2 with TRBJ1-2; possible D gene TRBD1, 5 bases. Between the trimmed V and J ends, which lost 4 bases and 5 bases, there was a span of 8 bases. The CDR3 consists of 12 residues. Germline V gene data show CDR1 as SGHTA and CDR2 as FQGNSA. CDR3 nucleotide sequence: TGTGCCAGCAGCTCGGGACGGTATGGCTACACCTTC. Amino acid sequence: CASSSGRYGYTF.